This is a list of T cell receptor beta chains from one sample in a study of T cell clones after liver transplantation. Some clones are missing from TCRdb's copy, which holds only in-frame ones; the method was immunoSEQ multiplex PCR. There are 50,000 to 60,000 clones in the sample; roughly 71% occur only once, and roughly a tenth lies in the top ten. The sample was CD4+ T cells from blood, taken at the 22-month timepoint. These receptor sequences come from a human patient who received a liver transplant. Some T cells may have come from the graft donor. CDR3s include the opening cysteine and the closing phenylalanine or tryptophan. A D gene is named only where the DNA matches it firmly. Rows give clone size only sometimes, using once, few, many, or a class for an expanded clone.

d_call,j_call,clone_size,v_call,cdr3_length,cdr3_nt,cdr3_aa
.,TRBJ1-2,.,TRBV9,14,TGTGCCAGCAGCGGAGGCCTCTCTGTGTATGGCTACACCTTC,CASSGGLSVYGYTF
TRBD1,TRBJ1-2,few,TRBV11-2,14,TGTGCCAGCAACCGGGTGACAGGGAACTATGGCTACACCTTC,CASNRVTGNYGYTF
.,TRBJ2-1,.,TRBV6-1,14,TGTGCCAGCAGGGAGGCGGGACAGTACAATGAGCAGTTCTTC,CASREAGQYNEQFF
.,TRBJ2-3,.,TRBV9,16,TGTGCCAGCAGCCCTCACAGGGAGGGATGGACAGATACGCAGTATTTT,CASSPHREGWTDTQYF
TRBD1,TRBJ2-7,once,TRBV6-5,14,TGTGCCAGCAGCCGCGACAGGGGGTTAAGCGAGCAGTACTTC,CASSRDRGLSEQYF
TRBD1,TRBJ2-5,.,TRBV5-6,15,TGTGCCAGCAGCTTGGCCGGGACAGACCAAGAGACCCAGTACTTC,CASSLAGTDQETQYF
.,TRBJ2-4,.,TRBV30,13,TGTGCCTGGACGGCCTCGGCCAAAAACATTCAGTACTTC,CAWTASAKNIQYF
TRBD1,TRBJ1-5,.,TRBV6-1,15,TGTGCCAGCAGCCGGGACAGGGTTGGCAATCAGCCCCAGCATTTT,CASSRDRVGNQPQHF
.,TRBJ1-2,.,TRBV9,16,TGTGCCTGCGAAGATAAAATGCAGACCTCTACCTATGGCTACACCTTC,CACEDKMQTSTYGYTF
TRBD1,TRBJ1-5,.,TRBV2,15,TGTGCCAGCAGCCTTAGGACAGGCCCGACTCAGCCCCAGCATTTT,CASSLRTGPTQPQHF
.,TRBJ2-7,.,TRBV27,14,TGTGCCAGCACTAACCAGGGACAACCCTACGAGCAGTACTTC,CASTNQGQPYEQYF
.,TRBJ1-1,many,TRBV28,15,TGTGCCAGCAGTAGTAATGACGGTGCCCCCACTGAAGCTTTCTTT,CASSSNDGAPTEAFF
TRBD1,TRBJ2-4,.,TRBV4-1,15,TGCGCCAGCAGCCAACCTGGGGGGACAGGGGACATTCAGTACTTC,CASSQPGGTGDIQYF
TRBD1,TRBJ2-7,.,TRBV19,13,TGTGCCAGTAGAACGACAGGGGCTTACGAGCAGTACTTC,CASRTTGAYEQYF
.,TRBJ1-2,.,TRBV29-1,9,TGCAGCGTTGAGGGAGGCTACACCTTC,CSVEGGYTF
TRBD2,TRBJ2-7,.,TRBV7-2,16,TGTGCCAGCAGCTCAGCCTCGCTAGCGGTGATTTACGAGCAGTACTTC,CASSSASLAVIYEQYF
.,TRBJ2-4,.,TRBV19,16,TGTGCCAGTAGTCCGAAACAGGGAGTAGCCAAAAACATTCAGTACTTC,CASSPKQGVAKNIQYF
TRBD1,TRBJ1-6,many,TRBV2,16,TGTGCCAGCAGCAGGGGAGGGACAGCGAATAATTCACCCCTCCACTTT,CASSRGGTANNSPLHF
.,TRBJ2-3,.,TRBV29-1,14,TGCAGCGTTGCCCTCCCGGTTACTGGAGATACGCAGTATTTT,CSVALPVTGDTQYF
TRBD1,TRBJ2-1,.,TRBV27,15,TGTGCCAGCAGTTTATCGGGACAGGCCTACAATGAGCAGTTCTTC,CASSLSGQAYNEQFF
TRBD2,TRBJ2-7,few,TRBV5-1,14,TGCGCCAGCAGTAATAGCGGGGGGGCGAACGAGCAGTACTTC,CASSNSGGANEQYF
.,TRBJ2-5,once,TRBV5-8,15,TGTGCCAGCCCCACAGGGGCGTCTAGCGGGGAGACCCAGTACTTC,CASPTGASSGETQYF
TRBD1,TRBJ1-5,once,TRBV4-1,16,TGCGCCAGCAGCCAAGGAGGGGGCCTCGCGGGGCAGCCCCAGCATTTT,CASSQGGGLAGQPQHF
TRBD1,TRBJ1-5,.,TRBV28,16,TGTGCCAGCAGAACAGGGGTCCCCTTTAGCAATCAGCCCCAGCATTTT,CASRTGVPFSNQPQHF
.,TRBJ2-3,.,TRBV19,13,TGTGCCAGTAAGTGGGTCAGCACAGATACGCAGTATTTT,CASKWVSTDTQYF
.,TRBJ1-3,.,TRBV30,13,TGTGCCTGGTCCAGAGGCGCTGGAAACACCATATATTTT,CAWSRGAGNTIYF
.,TRBJ2-5,.,TRBV2,13,TGTGCCAGCAGAGTGGACGGAGTTGGGACCCAGTACTTC,CASRVDGVGTQYF
.,TRBJ2-6,few,TRBV4-1,17,TGCGCCAGCAGCCCATCGGACGGGGACTCTGGGGCCAACGTCCTGACTTTC,CASSPSDGDSGANVLTF
TRBD1,TRBJ1-5,.,TRBV5-3,20,TGTGCCAGAAGCTGGGGACAGGGGCGATTGCGGTTCTATAGCAATCAGCCCCAGCATTTT,CARSWGQGRLRFYSNQPQHF
.,TRBJ2-2,once,TRBV5-1,14,TGCGCCAGCAGTTCCGGCTTGAACACCGGGGAGCTGTTTTTT,CASSSGLNTGELFF
.,TRBJ2-6,.,TRBV5-1,15,TGCGCCAGCAGCCGGGCCGTCTCTGGGGCCAACGTCCTGACTTTC,CASSRAVSGANVLTF
.,TRBJ2-2,.,TRBV7-9,16,TGTGCCAGCAGCTTAGAAGCAGGGGCCAACACCGGGGAGCTGTTTTTT,CASSLEAGANTGELFF
TRBD1,TRBJ2-7,once,TRBV15,16,TGTGCCACCAGCAGTCCCGGGACAGGGGGCCACTACGAGCAGTACTTC,CATSSPGTGGHYEQYF
TRBD1,TRBJ1-2,.,TRBV28,14,TGTGCCAGCAGTTTACTACAGGGGGCGGAGGGCTACACCTTC,CASSLLQGAEGYTF
.,TRBJ1-1,.,TRBV30,14,TGTGCCTTAGGATCGACAGTGGGAGACACTGAAGCTTTCTTT,CALGSTVGDTEAFF
TRBD1,TRBJ2-7,.,TRBV29-1,13,TGCAGCGTTTGGGACAGGGCAAATTTCGAGCAGTACTTC,CSVWDRANFEQYF
.,TRBJ2-3,.,TRBV7-2,15,TGTGCCAGCAGCTTAGCGGGGGCCAGCACAGATACGCAGTATTTT,CASSLAGASTDTQYF
TRBD1,TRBJ1-5,.,TRBV25-1,14,TGTGCCAGCAGTGGGACAGGGCGTCATCAGCCCCAGCATTTT,CASSGTGRHQPQHF
.,TRBJ1-5,.,TRBV19,14,TGTGCCAGTAGTATTGAGGTCCTAAATCAGCCCCAGCATTTT,CASSIEVLNQPQHF
.,TRBJ2-2,once,TRBV4-1,14,TGCGCCAGCAGCCGAGAGATGGACACCGGGGAGCTGTTTTTT,CASSREMDTGELFF
.,TRBJ1-1,once,TRBV11-2,13,TGTGCCAGCAGCTCGCTAAAGACAGTTGAAGCTTTCTTT,CASSSLKTVEAFF
.,TRBJ1-3,.,TRBV13,15,TGTGCCAGCAACCCACAGGGTAACTCTGGAAACACCATATATTTT,CASNPQGNSGNTIYF
.,TRBJ1-1,.,TRBV19,14,TGTGCCAGTAGTTCGGGGCCCGGGGGAGTTGAAGCTTTCTTT,CASSSGPGGVEAFF
.,TRBJ1-1,.,TRBV19,13,TGTGCCAGTAGTATGTCAGGGACTGGTGAAGCTTTCTTT,CASSMSGTGEAFF
TRBD2,TRBJ2-2,.,TRBV15,16,TGTGCCACCAGCAGAGATCGGCTAGCGGGGACCGGGGAGCTGTTTTTT,CATSRDRLAGTGELFF
.,TRBJ2-1,.,TRBV27,14,TGTGCCAGCAGTTTAACAGGTACCTACAATGAGCAGTTCTTC,CASSLTGTYNEQFF
TRBD1,TRBJ2-1,.,TRBV4-1,15,TGCGCCAGCAGACTAAGACAGGGGCCTCAGGATGAGCAGTTCTTC,CASRLRQGPQDEQFF
.,TRBJ1-6,.,TRBV11-2,14,TGTGCCAGCAGCTGGGGGTCTTCTGATTCACCCCTCCACTTT,CASSWGSSDSPLHF
.,TRBJ1-1,.,TRBV11-2,12,TGTGCCAGCAGCTTTGAGCGGGCAGAAGCTTTCTTT,CASSFERAEAFF
.,TRBJ2-7,.,TRBV10-3,12,TGTGCCATCAGAGACGGGGAGTACGAGCAGTACTTC,CAIRDGEYEQYF
.,TRBJ1-5,.,TRBV28,14,TGTGCCAGCAGTTTCCCCCAGGGGTCTCAGCCCCAGCATTTT,CASSFPQGSQPQHF
TRBD1,TRBJ2-2,once,TRBV4-2,16,TGTGCCAGCAGCCAAGATCCCGGCAGGGGGCCCGGGGAGCTGTTTTTT,CASSQDPGRGPGELFF